A selection of T cell receptor beta chains follows, all from one sample in a study of cytomegalovirus exposure and HLA in healthy donors. TCRdb's copy holds only in-frame clones and misses some; the assay was immunoSEQ multiplex PCR. The sample has about 160,000 clones, under 80% seen once; the top ten hold roughly 1.9%. The sequencing input was PBMCs. Receptor source: a female donor in good health and CMV-seronegative. Each CDR3 is given with its conserved first and last residue. The D gene is left open where the match is weak. For some rows the clone size is stated as once, few or many, or as a class when expanded; others skip it.

size,J,V,D,CDR3,DNA
NA,TRBJ1-2,TRBV6-5,TRBD1,CASSLTGFRGYTF,TGTGCCAGCAGTTTGACAGGGTTCAGAGGCTACACCTTC
few,TRBJ2-7,TRBV28,TRBD1,CASSLSWQGEYF,TGTGCCAGCAGTTTATCGTGGCAGGGGGAATACTTC
NA,TRBJ2-1,TRBV10-3,TRBD2,CAISGKREGRGDEQFF,TGTGCCATCAGTGGGAAGCGGGAGGGCCGAGGGGATGAGCAGTTCTTC
NA,TRBJ2-5,TRBV30,TRBD1,CAWGQGRETQYF,TGTGCCTGGGGACAGGGAAGGGAGACCCAGTACTTC
NA,TRBJ1-3,TRBV9,NA,CASSVDRARGNTIYF,TGTGCCAGCAGCGTAGACAGGGCGAGAGGAAACACCATATATTTT
NA,TRBJ1-1,TRBV7-2,TRBD1,CASSPTGTGALNTEAFF,TGTGCCAGCAGCCCCACCGGGACAGGGGCCTTGAACACTGAAGCTTTCTTT
NA,TRBJ2-7,TRBV7-2,TRBD2,CASSSHAGLAGGYEQYF,TGTGCCAGCAGCTCTCACGCAGGGCTAGCGGGGGGTTACGAGCAGTACTTC
NA,TRBJ1-1,TRBV9,TRBD1,CASSFGQGNTEAFF,TGTGCCAGCAGCTTCGGACAGGGGAACACTGAAGCTTTCTTT
NA,TRBJ2-1,TRBV2,TRBD2,CASSDPTSGNNEQFF,TGTGCCAGCAGTGACCCGACTAGCGGGAACAATGAGCAGTTCTTC
NA,TRBJ1-2,TRBV5-1,NA,CASSPQTGNPYGYTF,TGCGCCAGCAGCCCCCAGACCGGGAACCCCTATGGCTACACCTTC
NA,TRBJ2-7,TRBV5-1,NA,CASSFQGGADEQYF,TGCGCCAGCAGCTTTCAGGGAGGAGCGGACGAGCAGTACTTC
NA,TRBJ2-7,TRBV30,TRBD2,CAWSIYGTSGGYEQYF,TGTGCCTGGAGTATCTATGGGACTAGCGGGGGATACGAGCAGTACTTC
NA,TRBJ2-5,TRBV19,TRBD1,CASSIGTAFQETQYF,TGTGCCAGTAGTATCGGGACAGCCTTCCAAGAGACCCAGTACTTC
NA,TRBJ1-1,TRBV9,NA,CASTPAGLNTEAFF,TGTGCCAGCACCCCGGCGGGCCTGAACACTGAAGCTTTCTTT
NA,TRBJ2-5,TRBV25-1,TRBD2,CASSESTLAGGLRHHF,TGTGCCAGCAGTGAATCGACACTAGCGGGAGGGCTCCGCCACCACTTC
NA,TRBJ2-1,TRBV7-2,TRBD1,CASSLESRARGRNEQFF,TGTGCCAGCAGCTTAGAATCTAGGGCCAGGGGGAGAAATGAGCAGTTCTTC
NA,TRBJ2-2,TRBV5-1,TRBD2,CASSSPSGANTGELFF,TGCGCCAGCAGCTCCCCTAGCGGAGCGAACACCGGGGAGCTGTTTTTT
NA,TRBJ1-5,TRBV6-1,NA,CASSDRSLSNQPQHF,TGTGCCAGCAGTGACAGAAGTTTGAGCAATCAGCCCCAGCATTTT
NA,TRBJ2-3,TRBV7-9,TRBD2,CASSPGGVSGDTQYF,TGTGCCAGCAGCCCGGGAGGGGTCTCGGGAGATACGCAGTATTTT
NA,TRBJ2-7,TRBV11-2,NA,CASKRMGAHEQYF,TGTGCCAGTAAAAGGATGGGGGCCCACGAGCAGTACTTC
few,TRBJ2-1,TRBV7-2,NA,CASSLVRGYEQFF,TGTGCCAGCAGCTTAGTTAGGGGTTATGAGCAGTTCTTC
NA,TRBJ1-1,TRBV12-5,NA,CASGLVLGTEAFF,TGTGCTAGTGGTTTGGTACTAGGAACTGAAGCTTTCTTT
NA,TRBJ2-3,TRBV19,TRBD1,CASRRQGSQYF,TGTGCCAGTAGAAGACAGGGGAGTCAGTATTTT
NA,TRBJ2-2,TRBV5-1,NA,CASSSETLNTGELFF,TGCGCCAGCAGCTCGGAGACTTTGAACACCGGGGAGCTGTTTTTT
NA,TRBJ1-2,TRBV6-1,NA,CASSLTGLYGYTF,TGTGCCAGCAGTCTCACAGGGTTGTATGGCTACACCTTC
NA,TRBJ1-2,TRBV15,NA,CATSTGNNYGYTF,TGTGCCACCAGTACAGGGAACAACTATGGCTACACCTTC
NA,TRBJ1-6,TRBV18,NA,CASSPQESNSPLHF,TGTGCCAGCTCACCACAGGAGAGTAATTCACCCCTCCACTTT
NA,TRBJ1-2,TRBV5-1,NA,CASSRGKEYGYTF,TGCGCCAGCTCTCGGGGAAAGGAATATGGCTACACCTTC
NA,TRBJ1-3,TRBV5-1,NA,CASTLGSSRGNTIYF,TGCGCCAGCACCCTAGGGTCTTCTCGGGGGAACACCATATATTTT
once,TRBJ2-7,TRBV30,TRBD1,CAWSAMDRDSYEQYF,TGTGCCTGGAGTGCCATGGACAGGGACTCCTACGAGCAGTACTTC
NA,TRBJ2-7,TRBV6-6,NA,CASSYGQSEQYF,TGTGCCAGCAGTTATGGACAGTCCGAGCAGTACTTC
once,TRBJ2-3,TRBV5-1,TRBD1,CASSSAGTEYTQYF,TGCGCCAGCAGCTCGGCCGGGACAGAGTACACTCAGTATTTT
few,TRBJ1-5,TRBV18,NA,CASSPDAGESQPQHF,TGTGCCAGCTCACCAGATGCCGGGGAGAGTCAGCCCCAGCATTTT
many,TRBJ1-4,TRBV2,NA,CASSAREKLFF,TGTGCCAGCAGTGCACGGGAAAAACTGTTTTTT
NA,TRBJ2-7,TRBV27,TRBD1,CASSLVGTGSYEQYF,TGTGCCAGCAGTTTGGTCGGGACAGGGTCCTACGAGCAGTACTTC
NA,TRBJ2-7,TRBV11-2,NA,CASTPGGPSYEQYF,TGTGCCAGCACCCCGGGCGGGCCCTCCTACGAGCAGTACTTC
NA,TRBJ2-1,TRBV5-4,TRBD2,CASSSPTSGHNEQFF,TGTGCCAGCAGCTCACCGACTAGCGGCCACAATGAGCAGTTCTTC
few,TRBJ1-2,TRBV6-5,TRBD1,CASSSPGQDYNYGYTF,TGTGCCAGCAGTTCTCCGGGACAGGATTATAACTATGGCTACACCTTC
NA,TRBJ2-7,TRBV11-2,TRBD1,CASSSDRGAAYEQYF,TGTGCCAGCAGCTCCGACAGGGGGGCAGCCTACGAGCAGTACTTC
NA,TRBJ2-5,TRBV7-9,NA,CSSEEETQYF,TGTTCCAGCGAGGAGGAGACCCAGTACTTC
once,TRBJ2-5,TRBV5-4,TRBD2,CASSLGTSRETQYF,TGTGCCAGCAGCTTGGGGACTAGCAGAGAGACCCAGTACTTC
NA,TRBJ1-2,TRBV5-8,NA,CASSGGGYYGYTF,TGTGCCAGCAGCGGTGGGGGCTACTATGGCTACACCTTC
NA,TRBJ1-5,TRBV2,NA,CASRADSTNQPQHF,TGTGCCAGCAGGGCCGACAGTACCAATCAGCCCCAGCATTTT
few,TRBJ2-3,TRBV9,TRBD2,CASSVGGLAGGTDTQYF,TGTGCCAGCAGCGTAGGTGGACTAGCGGGAGGTACAGATACGCAGTATTTT
NA,TRBJ1-1,TRBV5-1,NA,CASSLEGPLGAFF,TGCGCCAGCAGCTTGGAGGGGCCCCTTGGGGCTTTCTTT
NA,TRBJ2-1,TRBV10-2,TRBD2,CASASGRVSNEQFF,TGCGCCAGCGCTAGCGGGAGAGTTTCCAATGAGCAGTTCTTC
NA,TRBJ2-1,TRBV4-2,TRBD2,CASSQEGGGLNEQFF,TGTGCCAGCAGCCAAGAGGGCGGGGGGCTTAATGAGCAGTTCTTC
NA,TRBJ1-2,TRBV6-5,TRBD1,CASSRGDRVGYGYTF,TGTGCCAGCAGTAGGGGGGACAGGGTGGGCTATGGCTACACCTTC
once,TRBJ2-7,TRBV6-1,TRBD2,CANSREGRVYEQYF,TGTGCCAATTCAAGGGAGGGCCGGGTATACGAGCAGTACTTC